The T cell receptor (beta chain) under discussion was sequenced for a study of T-cell reconstitution after alpha-beta-depleted transplantation in children (dated by TCRdb to 2015 to 2016). About the investigation overall: T-cell immune reconstitution after TCRalphabeta/CD19-depleted allogeneic hematopoietic cell transplantation in children was quantitatively tracked in the study by means of TCR repertoire profiling.

Note on this clonotype: The antigen it binds to is not known. Per-base quality was not reported, and no clone a single base away is much larger than it.

From the germline V gene, CDR1 is KGHSH and CDR2 is LQKENI. Ends trimmed: V by 6 bases, J by 9 bases; bases unmatched to a gene: 17. From cysteine to phenylalanine, the CDR3 is 16 amino acids long. Just the 48-base CDR3 DNA is kept, in frame starting at base 1. The protocol used for the library was PCR. Sequencing relied on an Illumina HiSeq 2500. TCR libraries were prepared with molecular barcoding, using unique molecular identifiers to normalize TCRbeta repertoire quantification. In-frame beta chains were kept once TCRdb had trimmed the public reads at Q25 with fastp and called clones with MiXCR. Identical CDR3 protein sequences are pooled into one entry, listed with their most common genes and DNA. This sample gives 200,000 to 300,000 distinct CDR3 sequences in total; 9.5% to 15% of them show up just once. Together, the top ten hold roughly 2.6% of the sample.

The chain links TRBV18 with TRBJ2-1; 7 nucleotides in the junction match TRBD1. The source was PBMCs from the stem cell graft donor, collected from the stem cell graft. The source of this sequence is a human donor who donated a stem cell graft to a child with acute lymphoblastic leukemia. CDR3 region: CASSPTGETGLSEQFF. The DNA sequence is TGTGCCAGCTCGCCAACAGGGGAGACAGGTCTTAGTGAGCAGTTCTTC.